Reported below is one T cell receptor (beta chain). Its antigen is not known. This entry comes from a study of cytomegalovirus exposure and HLA in healthy donors. The CDR3 runs to 15 residues. Germline V gene data show CDR1 as SQVTM and CDR2 as ANQGSEA. V was trimmed by 8 bases and J by 0 bases, leaving 19 bases between them. This PCR relied on a set of 60 Vbeta primers and 13 Jbeta primers. This table comes from immunoSEQ multiplex PCR, and its TCRdb copy is limited to in-frame clones, with some not included. The sample lists roughly 170,000 clones; 80% were seen once. Findings and limits, study-wide: A later analysis reported that several of the most significant clusters appeared to be linked to common viral pathogens, among them Epstein-Barr virus.

The source of this sequence is a boy under 18 in good health and CMV-seronegative. Sequencing used PBMCs. V usage is TRBV29-1 and J usage is TRBJ1-2, with a possible D match to TRBD1 (5 bases). CDR3 region: CSPTDSTHSNYGYTF. CDR3 nucleotide sequence: TGCAGCCCAACCGACAGCACCCACTCTAACTATGGCTACACCTTC.